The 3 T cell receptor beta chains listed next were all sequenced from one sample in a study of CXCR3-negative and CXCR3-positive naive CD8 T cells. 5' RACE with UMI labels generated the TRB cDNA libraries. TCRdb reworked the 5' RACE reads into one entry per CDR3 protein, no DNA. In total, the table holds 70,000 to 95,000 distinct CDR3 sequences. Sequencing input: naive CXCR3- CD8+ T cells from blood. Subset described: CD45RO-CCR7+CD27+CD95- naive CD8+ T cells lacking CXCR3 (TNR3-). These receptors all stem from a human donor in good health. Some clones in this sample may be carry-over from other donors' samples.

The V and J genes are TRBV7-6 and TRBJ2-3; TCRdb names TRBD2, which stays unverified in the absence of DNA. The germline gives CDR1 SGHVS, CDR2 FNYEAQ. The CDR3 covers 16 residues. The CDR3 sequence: CSSSPGLALSTDTQYF.

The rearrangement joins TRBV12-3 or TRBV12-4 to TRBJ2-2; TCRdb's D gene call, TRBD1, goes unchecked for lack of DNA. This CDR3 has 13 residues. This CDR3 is CASRSRQAGELFF.

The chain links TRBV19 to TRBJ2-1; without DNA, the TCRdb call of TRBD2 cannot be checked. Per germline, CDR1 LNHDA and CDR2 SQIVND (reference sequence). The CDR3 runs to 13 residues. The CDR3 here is CASSSAGSREQFF. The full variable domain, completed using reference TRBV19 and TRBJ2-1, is DGGITQSPKYLFRKEGQNVTLSCEQNLNHDAMYWYRQDPGQGLRLIYYSQIVNDFQKGDIAEGYSVSREKKESFPLTVTSAQKNPTAFYLCASSSAGSREQFFGPGTRLTVL.